Below, 31 T cell receptor beta chains from the same sample are listed, as sequenced in a study of OX40 agonist ivuxolimab in advanced cancers. Library preparation used the immunoSEQ multiplex PCR assay. TCRdb limited this immuneACCESS table to in-frame rearrangements with V and J called. A share of clones is missing; checked studies link under half to unresolved V genes, and the rest is unexplained. The sample includes tens of thousands of clones, with over 70% observed a single time. The top ten clonotypes cover over 6% of the sample. The sample in question was CD4+ or CD8+ T cells sorted from blood, obtained in a trial of the OX40 agonist ivuxolimab. These receptors all come from an adult with an advanced solid tumor such as melanoma, head and neck, liver or kidney cancer.

V and J are TRBV27 and TRBJ1-5; 8 nucleotides line up with TRBD1. From germline, CDR1 is MNHEY and CDR2 SMNVEV (reference sequence). V lost 3 bases and J lost 6; bases outside the gene matches: 7. The length of the CDR3 is 15 residues. The CDR3: CASSFGAGGGQPQHF. The CDR3 bases are TGTGCCAGCAGTTTTGGAGCAGGGGGCGGTCAGCCCCAGCATTTT.

Notes on this clone: The conserved phenylalanine or tryptophan normally closing the CDR3 is absent here, so this likely arose from a read error. The chain carries TRBV7-3 and TRBJ2-7; D gene uncertain. The V gene's germline CDR1 is SGHTA and CDR2 FQGTGA. The CDR3 has 14 residues. Trimming left V 3 bases short and J 2 bases short, with 11 bases between. The CDR3 region has the DNA TGTGCCAGCAGCTTGGGCCCACACACCTACGAGCAGTACCTC. Its translation: CASSLGPHTYEQYL.

This chain links TRBV6-5 with TRBJ2-2; 9 bases are a match to TRBD1. CDR3 length: 15 residues. V trimming: 2 bases; J trimming: 5 bases; junction bases outside the gene matches: 3. Looked up from germline, CDR1 is MNHEY and CDR2 is SVGAGI. CDR3 in DNA: TGTGCCAGCAGTTACCGGGACAGGGCAACCGGGGAGCTGTTTTTT. Translating gives CASSYRDRATGELFF.

This clone was seen a single time. V is TRBV18 and J is TRBJ1-2, with TRBD1 matching 7 bases. The J segment lost 3 bases and the V segment lost 5 bases, leaving 3 bases of the junction unmatched. Germline assignment: CDR1 KGHSH and CDR2 LQKENI. The CDR3 length is 13 residues. CDR3 sequence (DNA): TGTGCCAGCTCAAGCGGGACAGACTATGGCTACACCTTC. It is translated as CASSSGTDYGYTF.

The chain employs TRBV27 and TRBJ2-1, with D perhaps TRBD2 (6 bases). From germline, CDR1 is MNHEY and CDR2 SMNVEV (reference sequence). The length of the CDR3 is 16 residues. V was trimmed by 2 bases and J by 9 bases, leaving 20 bases between them. CDR3 protein: CASSLGGTWRRSEQFF. In DNA form, the CDR3 reads TGTGCCAGCAGTTTAGGCGGGACTTGGAGGAGGAGTGAGCAGTTCTTC.

The J gene is TRBJ2-6, the V gene TRBV12-5, with a weak D call TRBD1 (6 bases). V was shortened by 4 bases and J by 2 bases, with 12 bases between the two germline ends. Germline V gene lookup returns CDR1 LGHNT and CDR2 FRNRAP. The length of the CDR3 is 16 residues. The CDR3 here is CASGSSGVAGANVLTF. The CDR3 coding sequence is TGTGCTAGTGGTTCTTCAGGGGTAGCTGGGGCCAACGTCCTGACTTTC. Using reference TRBV12-5 and TRBJ2-6 for the parts outside the CDR3, the full variable domain is DARVTQTPRHKVTEMGQEVTMRCQPILGHNTVFWYRQTMMQGLELLAYFRNRAPLDDSGMPKDRFSAEMPDATLATLKIQPSEPRDSAVYFCASGSSGVAGANVLTFGAGSRLTVL.

The V call is TRBV7-2, the J call TRBJ1-5, with TRBD1 as a possible D gene (5 bases). Germline loops: CDR1 SGHTA, CDR2 FQGNSA. This CDR3 is built from 12 residues. The V and J ends lost 10 bases and 7 bases respectively, with 14 bases between them. In DNA, the CDR3 is TGTGCCACCTCCGACAGTGTGCAGCCCCAGCATTTT. Amino acid sequence: CATSDSVQPQHF.

V and J are TRBV19 and TRBJ2-1, with 7 positions matching TRBD2. V dropped 1 base and J dropped 8; count of bases not matched to a gene: 8. CDR1 is LNHDA and CDR2 is SQIVND in the germline V gene (reference sequence). This CDR3 region has 15 residues. DNA of the CDR3: TGTGCCAGTAGTATAGTGAGGGGAGGGTTCGATGAGCAGTTCTTC. Its protein product is CASSIVRGGFDEQFF.

V and J are TRBV6-5 and TRBJ1-4; D gene ambiguous. The germline CDR1 and CDR2 sequences are MNHEY and SVGAGI. The CDR3 covers 12 residues. Trimming stripped 5 bases from V and 8 bases from J, with 9 bases between. The CDR3 here is CASSPSREKLFF. As DNA, the CDR3 is TGTGCCAGCAGTCCCTCGAGGGAAAAACTGTTTTTT.

The CDR3 is CASSPPGWYTDTQYF. The CDR3 region has the DNA TGTGCCAGCTCACCACCAGGGTGGTACACAGATACGCAGTATTTT. This chain links TRBV18 with TRBJ2-3; D gene ambiguous. Per germline, CDR1 KGHSH and CDR2 LQKENI. The V end lost 0 bases, the J end lost 2 bases, and 9 bases lay between the germline ends. The CDR3 consists of 15 residues.

The V gene is TRBV28, the J gene TRBJ1-2, with D unclear. The germline V gene encodes CDR1 MDHEN and CDR2 SYDVKM. The CDR3 contains 14 residues. V was clipped by 1 base and J by 0 bases, with 6 bases between them. The CDR3 DNA sequence: TGTGCCAGCAGTTTATTTCCAGCTAACTATGGCTACACCTTC. Translated: CASSLFPANYGYTF.

This clone was counted once. This chain uses TRBV28 with TRBJ2-7, with D tentatively TRBD1 (5 bases). The CDR3 has 13 residues. Germline V gene sequence: CDR1 MDHEN, CDR2 SYDVKM. Trimming cost V 7 bases and J 5 bases, with 15 bases left between them. This chain's CDR3 is CASKVRQGNEQYF. The DNA for the CDR3 is TGTGCCAGCAAAGTGCGGCAGGGAAACGAGCAGTACTTC.

The V and J genes are TRBV28 and TRBJ1-4, with TRBD1 identical over 11 bases. V shed 2 bases and J 4 bases; nucleotides not matched to a gene: 0. CDR3 length: 15 amino acids. Germline V gene sequence: CDR1 MDHEN, CDR2 SYDVKM. This CDR3 is CASSLGTGGNEKLFF. CDR3 nucleotides: TGTGCCAGCAGTTTAGGGACAGGGGGTAATGAAAAACTGTTTTTT.

CDR3 nucleotide sequence: TGTGCCAGCAGCCCCTGGGGATCTACAATCTCTGGAAACACCATATATTTT. This encodes CASSPWGSTISGNTIYF. V and J are TRBV11-3 and TRBJ1-3, with D uncertain. The V gene's germline CDR1 is SGHNT and CDR2 YENEEA. Trimming took 5 bases from V and 0 from J, leaving 17 bases between them. This CDR3 spans 17 amino acids.

The chain couples TRBV4-3 to TRBJ2-2; maybe TRBD2 (6 bases). The CDR3 totals 16 residues. CDR1 and CDR2 from the germline V gene are LGHNA and YSLEER. V dropped 0 bases and J dropped 4 bases, with 12 bases sitting between them. The CDR3 nucleotides are TGCGCCAGCAGCCAAGACACCGGGACTTTCACCGGGGAGCTGTTTTTT. This encodes CASSQDTGTFTGELFF.

The chain recombines TRBV7-9 with TRBJ2-7; D not resolved. This CDR3 contains 16 residues. The V gene lost 1 base and the J gene lost 0 bases, with 13 bases spanning the gap. Germline loops: CDR1 SEHNR, CDR2 FQNEAQ (reference sequence). CDR3 sequence (DNA): TGTGCCAGCAGCTTAGAGCAACTGAGGTACTCCTACGAGCAGTACTTC. It is translated as CASSLEQLRYSYEQYF.

This clone has only one observation. V usage is TRBV5-1 and J usage is TRBJ2-7, with 10 nucleotides matching TRBD2. V was clipped by 4 bases and J by 2 bases; unmatched bases: 15. This CDR3 is 18 amino acids long. The germline V gene encodes CDR1 SGHRS and CDR2 YFSETQ. The CDR3 region is CASSEPLGIAGGTYEQYF. CDR3 nucleotides: TGCGCCAGCAGCGAACCCCTGGGGATAGCGGGAGGCACCTACGAGCAGTACTTC.

The genes are TRBV7-2 and TRBJ2-7; TRBD2 agrees at 7 bases. With 3 bases clipped from V and 0 bases from J, the junction kept 2 bases outside the gene matches. CDR1 SGHTA and CDR2 FQGNSA come from the germline V gene. This CDR3 has 14 amino acids. CDR3 in amino acids: CASSFSSGSYEQYF. The CDR3 region has the DNA TGTGCCAGCAGCTTCTCTAGCGGCTCCTACGAGCAGTACTTC.

The J gene is TRBJ2-5, the V gene TRBV5-6, with TRBD2 matching 11 bases. Near its end, the DNA agrees better with TRBJ2-7, so the J call may be wrong. CDR3 length: 15 residues. Germline values: CDR1 SGHDT, CDR2 YYEEEE. The DNA for the CDR3 is TGTGCCAGCAGCTTTACTAGCGGGAGAGGGTACGAGCAGTACTTC. It encodes CASSFTSGRGYEQYF.

Details on this clone: Other DNA sequences of this sample code for an identical CDR3. The rearrangement uses TRBV5-1 and TRBJ1-5; D not resolved. Germline CDR1 SGHRS, CDR2 YFSETQ. The germline V and J ends were trimmed by 0 bases and 0 bases, with 4 bases remaining between them. There are 14 residues in the CDR3. This CDR3 reads CASSLEGSNQPQHF. In DNA form, the CDR3 reads TGCGCCAGCAGCTTGGAAGGTAGCAATCAGCCCCAGCATTTT.

The chain uses TRBV5-4 and TRBJ1-3; 7 bases are a match to TRBD1. CDR1 and CDR2 (germline): SGHNT, YYREEE (reference sequence). After removal of 4 bases from V and 0 bases from J, the junction contained 7 bases not matched to a gene. The length of the CDR3 is 16 residues. The CDR3 region has the DNA TGTGCCAGCAGCAGGACAGGTTCGGGCTCTGGAAACACCATATATTTT. Its protein product is CASSRTGSGSGNTIYF.

This clone was found once. The V gene is TRBV7-9, the J gene TRBJ2-3; D ambiguous. V was clipped by 5 bases and J by 4 bases, with 13 bases between them. Germline V gene lookup returns CDR1 SEHNR and CDR2 FQNEAQ (reference sequence). The CDR3 length is 14 residues. CDR3 DNA sequence: TGTGCCAGCAGCCTTCTTGGGTTGGCAGATACGCAGTATTTT. It translates to CASSLLGLADTQYF.

The chain couples TRBV5-6 to TRBJ2-7, with 12 nucleotides matching TRBD2. Germline values: CDR1 SGHDT, CDR2 YYEEEE. Losses at the gene ends were 6 bases for V and 6 bases for J; bases not matched to a gene: 10. The CDR3 loop spans 15 amino acids. The CDR3 is CASNKETSGSTEQYF. The CDR3 DNA follows: TGTGCCAGCAACAAAGAGACTAGCGGGAGTACCGAGCAGTACTTC.

This chain joins TRBV11-2 and TRBJ1-2; 7 bases are a match to TRBD1. This CDR3 contains 14 residues. Germline CDR1 reads SGHAT; CDR2 reads FQNNGV. V shed 4 bases and J 1 base; nucleotides not matched to a gene: 3. CDR3 sequence reads: CASSSGQYNYGYTF. The CDR3 region has the DNA TGTGCCAGCAGCTCGGGACAGTATAACTATGGCTACACCTTC.

The rearrangement joins TRBV29-1 to TRBJ1-3; 7 bases align to TRBD1. The CDR3 loop spans 15 amino acids. Trimming cost V 2 bases and J 2 bases; bases outside gene matches: 6. CDR1 is SQVTM and CDR2 is ANQGSEA in the germline V gene. The CDR3 reads CSVESVRGTGNTIYF. As DNA, the CDR3 is TGCAGCGTTGAATCTGTCAGGGGGACTGGAAACACCATATATTTT.

This clone was detected only a few times. The chain carries TRBV2 and TRBJ1-6, with 9 positions matching TRBD1. Germline V lookup: CDR1 SNHLY, CDR2 FYNNEI. Trimming took 10 bases from V and 4 from J; bases not matched to a gene: 5. CDR3 length equals 14 residues. The CDR3 loop reads CAIKGQGYNSPLHF. CDR3 sequence (DNA): TGTGCCATCAAGGGACAGGGTTATAATTCACCCCTCCACTTT.

V and J are TRBV7-2 and TRBJ2-1, with D perhaps TRBD1 or TRBD2 (5 bases each). This CDR3 region has 14 residues. The germline gives CDR1 SGHTA, CDR2 FQGNSA. Trimming took off 5 bases at V and 12 bases at J, with 20 bases between the two ends. CDR3 coding DNA: TGTGCCAGCAGCCCCGGGACCGGCCTAAGGGGGCAGTTCTTC. This codes for CASSPGTGLRGQFF.

In this sample, this clone turned up a few times. The chain employs TRBV30 and TRBJ1-1; unclear D gene. Trimming took off 5 bases at V and 6 bases at J, with 7 bases between the two ends. Germline V CDR1 and CDR2: GTSNPN, SVGIG (reference sequence). The CDR3 has 10 residues. The DNA for the CDR3 is TGTGCCTGGGGGGAGGCTGAAGCTTTCTTT. Translation: CAWGEAEAFF.

The chain is built from TRBV2 and TRBJ1-1; weak D call: TRBD1 (6 bases). The V gene's germline CDR1 is SNHLY and CDR2 FYNNEI. V was pared by 4 bases and J by 1 base, with 13 bases between. The CDR3 sequence is 15 residues long. CDR3 in DNA: TGTGCCAGCAGTGTTAACAGGGAATGGAACACTGAAGCTTTCTTT. Translated: CASSVNREWNTEAFF.

The chain links TRBV19 to TRBJ2-2, with TRBD1 identical over 8 bases. The CDR3 runs to 16 residues. Per germline, CDR1 LNHDA and CDR2 SQIVND (reference sequence). Trimming at V came to 5 bases and at J to 4 bases, leaving 9 bases not matched to a gene. The CDR3 protein is CASSYRDRPGTGELFF. The CDR3 nucleotides read TGTGCCAGTAGTTACCGGGACAGGCCGGGCACCGGGGAGCTGTTTTTT. The whole variable domain, filled in from reference TRBV19 and TRBJ2-2, reads DGGITQSPKYLFRKEGQNVTLSCEQNLNHDAMYWYRQDPGQGLRLIYYSQIVNDFQKGDIAEGYSVSREKKESFPLTVTSAQKNPTAFYLCASSYRDRPGTGELFFGEGSRLTVL.

The chain combines TRBV21-1 with TRBJ1-5. TRBV21-1 is a documented pseudogene. The CDR3 is 14 residues long. CDR3 nucleotides: TGTGCCAGCAGCAAAGTTAGGGGAGATCAGCCCCAGCATTTT. Protein: CASSKVRGDQPQHF.